This TCR beta chain is drawn from a study of post-analysis software for immune sequencing data. Study details: Patients with relapsing-remitting, secondary progressive and progressive-relapsing multiple sclerosis courses were all represented. General observations from the study: By F measure, samples from a shared preparation batch strongly co-clustered. Normalized Chao1 diversity in multiple sclerosis patients fell significantly below that of controls. When patients were compared with controls, about five TRBV segments were more frequent, TRBV5-6, TRBV5-1 and TRBV20-1 among them.

On this clonotype itself: The antigen is undetermined.

The CDR3 is made up of 12 amino acids. Germline loops: CDR1 SQVTM, CDR2 ANQGSEA. V was cut by 7 bases and J by 2 bases, with 10 bases left in between. Unique-molecular-identifier-tagged TCR beta cDNA libraries were used. Each sample of roughly 0.9 to 11 million input T cells yielded about 500,000 cDNA molecules, so each molecule approximated one T cell. TCRdb passed the PCR reads through MiXCR, listing each CDR3 protein once. Altogether hundreds of thousands of distinct CDR3 sequences are present, approximately 30% being singletons, with the ten largest covering about 0.5%. Sequencing was performed on blood. The rearrangement uses TRBV29-1 and TRBJ2-3; the D is unclear. The clonotype was recovered from a girl aged 5-17 years with multiple sclerosis. As DNA, the CDR3 is TGCAGCGCCGTGTCGTACACAGATACGCAGTATTTT. Protein: CSAVSYTDTQYF.